Listed here are 32 T cell receptor beta chains from one sample, sequenced in a study of T-cell reconstitution after alpha-beta-depleted transplantation in children. A library of TCRbeta sequences, prepared with unique molecular identifiers, was generated. One entry per CDR3 protein results from TCRdb running MiXCR on the PCR reads. The table lists a few hundred thousand distinct CDR3 sequences, more than 9% of them singletons. The material sequenced was PBMCs from the stem cell graft donor, taken from the stem cell graft. The receptors were gathered from a human donor who donated a stem cell graft to a child with SCID.

The chain has TRBV5-1 and TRBJ1-1, with 9 bases identical to TRBD1. Per the germline V gene, CDR1 is SGHRS and CDR2 is YFSETQ. J gave up 0 bases and V 4 bases, and 1 base lay outside the gene matches. The CDR3 is 14 amino acids. This CDR3 reads CASSDRGLNTEAFF. CDR3 sequence (DNA): TGCGCCAGCAGCGACAGGGGGTTGAACACTGAAGCTTTCTTT.

The gene calls are TRBV20-1 and TRBJ2-3; 11 bases map to TRBD1. CDR1 and CDR2 from the germline V gene are DFQATT and SNEGSKA (reference sequence). CDR3 size: 15 residues. J lost 3 bases, V lost 5 bases, and 7 bases had no gene match. CDR3 DNA: TGCAGTGCTCCCGGGACAGGGGGTTCGACAGATACGCAGTATTTT. Translating it yields CSAPGTGGSTDTQYF.

This clonotype appeared a few times. The V and J genes are TRBV7-9 and TRBJ1-1; the D is unclear. Germline V gene lookup returns CDR1 SEHNR and CDR2 FQNEAQ (reference sequence). The CDR3 runs to 15 residues. V was cut by 5 bases and J by 0 bases, with 13 bases left in between. CDR3 sequence: CASSPVQVVNTEAFF. Written as DNA, the CDR3 is TGTGCCAGCAGCCCAGTCCAGGTGGTGAACACTGAAGCTTTCTTT.

The table lists this clonotype with many counts. One junction end does not reproduce the germline sequence, and a read error may be involved. The chain employs TRBV7-7 and TRBJ2-1; TRBD2 aligns across 12 bases. Looked up from germline, CDR1 is SSHAT and CDR2 is FNYEAQ (reference sequence). The CDR3 length is 15 residues. The CDR3 here is CASSASGGASNEQFF. The CDR3 DNA reads as TGTGCTAGCAGCGCTAGCGGGGGGGCAAGTAATGAGCAGTTCTTC.

This clonotype was counted only a few times. This chain links TRBV19 with TRBJ1-1; 9 bases are shared with TRBD1. With 9 bases clipped from V and 5 bases from J, the junction kept 4 bases outside the gene matches. Germline V gene lookup returns CDR1 LNHDA and CDR2 SQIVND (reference sequence). CDR3 length equals 12 residues. This chain's CDR3 is CASGTGITEAFF. The DNA of the CDR3 is TGTGCCAGCGGGACAGGGATAACTGAAGCTTTCTTT.

There are many counts of this clonotype. The chain joins TRBV2 to TRBJ1-5; D not resolved. The CDR3 is 15 amino acids. Trimming took 2 bases from V and 7 from J, leaving 15 bases between them. From germline, CDR1 is SNHLY and CDR2 FYNNEI. The CDR3 nucleotides are TGTGCCAGCAGTGAATTTCCTGGGGTGGCCCAGCCCCAGCATTTT. Its translation is CASSEFPGVAQPQHF.

This clonotype was found many times. The chain combines TRBV7-9 with TRBJ2-3; D gene unclear. Germline values: CDR1 SEHNR, CDR2 FQNEAQ (reference sequence). V shed 2 bases and J shed 5 bases, with 5 bases lying between them. The CDR3 covers 12 residues. This chain's CDR3 is CASSLSGDTQYF. The CDR3 DNA is TGTGCCAGCAGCTTAAGTGGAGATACGCAGTATTTT.

This clonotype was seen many times. V gene TRBV27 combines with J gene TRBJ1-6, with D tentatively TRBD1 (6 bases). V was cut by 7 bases and J by 6 bases, with 16 bases left in between. The CDR3 consists of 15 residues. Germline-derived CDR1 and CDR2 are MNHEY and SMNVEV (reference sequence). The CDR3 reads CASTPRGAPNSPLHF. The CDR3 DNA reads TGTGCCAGCACCCCACGGGGGGCGCCTAATTCACCCCTCCACTTT.

This clonotype was picked up many times. The gene calls are TRBV7-3 and TRBJ1-2, with 7 bases identical to TRBD1. This CDR3 has 14 residues. V was clipped by 4 bases and J by 6 bases; unmatched bases: 8. In germline, CDR1 is SGHTA, CDR2 FQGTGA. This CDR3 reads CASSSTGSADGYTF. The CDR3 DNA is TGTGCCAGCAGCTCGACAGGGAGTGCGGATGGCTACACCTTC.

The chain has TRBV18 and TRBJ2-4; 7 nucleotides line up with TRBD1. Germline V gene data show CDR1 as KGHSH and CDR2 as LQKENI. The CDR3 is 16 amino acids. V lost 6 bases to trimming and J lost 1 base; unmatched junction nucleotides: 9. The CDR3 DNA reads as TGTGCCAGCTCGCCAAGAGACAGGGCCGCCAAAAACATTCAGTACTTC. Translation gives CASSPRDRAAKNIQYF.

This clonotype was detected only a few times. The chain recombines TRBV6-1 with TRBJ1-1; D remains ambiguous. CDR1 and CDR2 from the germline V gene are MNHNS and SASEGT. Between the trimmed V and J ends, which lost 7 bases and 0 bases, there was a span of 12 bases. The CDR3 has 14 amino acids. The CDR3 DNA is TGTGCCAGCATGGAGGGCATAATGAACACTGAAGCTTTCTTT. Translating it yields CASMEGIMNTEAFF.

The sample holds a few counts of this clonotype. This sequence joins TRBV5-1 and TRBJ1-2, with no clear D. This CDR3 region has 14 residues. Trimming removed 0 bases from V and 8 bases from J, with 14 bases in between. Looked up from germline, CDR1 is SGHRS and CDR2 is YFSETQ. CDR3: CASSLASDGGGYTF. DNA for the CDR3: TGCGCCAGCAGCTTGGCTTCGGACGGTGGGGGCTACACCTTC.

This CDR3 is CSARAGFTEAFF. The CDR3, as DNA: TGCAGTGCTAGAGCAGGGTTCACTGAAGCTTTCTTT. This rearrangement joins TRBV20-1 to TRBJ1-1; a possible D gene is TRBD1 (5 bases). The CDR3 covers 12 residues. Germline V gene sequence: CDR1 DFQATT, CDR2 SNEGSKA (reference sequence). V gave up 1 base and J gave up 4 bases, with 7 bases separating them.

The chain recombines TRBV3-1 with TRBJ2-6; 9 nucleotides match TRBD2. CDR1 and CDR2 (germline): LGHDT, YNNKEL (reference sequence). The J segment lost 0 bases and the V segment lost 1 base, leaving 4 bases of the junction unmatched. The CDR3 runs to 18 residues. CDR3 amino acids: CASSQVASGVSGANVLTF. CDR3 coding DNA: TGTGCCAGCAGCCAAGTTGCTAGCGGGGTCTCTGGGGCCAACGTCCTGACTTTC.

There are many counts of this clonotype. The chain joins TRBV20-1 to TRBJ1-2, with TRBD1 identical over 8 bases. There are 13 residues in the CDR3. The germline V gene encodes CDR1 DFQATT and CDR2 SNEGSKA (reference sequence). J lost 3 bases, V lost 3 bases, and 3 bases had no gene match. Here the CDR3 DNA reads TGCAGTGCTAGTCCAGGGGGCGACTATGGCTACACCTTC. It yields the protein CSASPGGDYGYTF.

This clonotype appeared a few times. J is TRBJ2-2 and V is TRBV6-1; 7 bases agree with TRBD2. The CDR3 spans 14 residues. Germline V gives CDR1 MNHNS, CDR2 SASEGT. V gave up 9 bases and J gave up 5 bases; unmatched junction bases: 9. CDR3: CASGGGTSTGELFF. The CDR3 DNA reads as TGTGCCAGTGGGGGGGGGACGAGTACCGGGGAGCTGTTTTTT.

The CDR3 nucleotides read TGTGCCAGCAGTTTGCGTAGATTTGTGGGGACCCACAATGAGCAGTTCTTC. Translating it yields CASSLRRFVGTHNEQFF. V usage is TRBV5-6 and J usage is TRBJ2-1; D is tentatively TRBD1 or TRBD2 (5 bases each). Trimming shortened V by 5 bases and J by 5 bases, and 23 bases separated the two germline ends. The CDR3 is 17 amino acids. Germline CDR1 and CDR2: SGHDT and YYEEEE.

This clonotype was detected a few times. The chain employs TRBV9 and TRBJ1-1; D perhaps matches TRBD1 (5 bases). The CDR3 consists of 13 residues. V was cut by 4 bases and J by 8 bases, with 15 bases left in between. The V gene's germline CDR1 is SGDLS and CDR2 YYNGEE. The CDR3 is CASSPSDTGEAFF. The CDR3 bases are TGTGCCAGCAGCCCATCGGACACCGGGGAAGCTTTCTTT.

This chain joins TRBV19 and TRBJ1-1, with TRBD1 identical over 12 bases. V shed 4 bases, J shed 10 bases, and the junction held 7 bases outside the gene matches. CDR1 LNHDA and CDR2 SQIVND come from the germline V gene (reference sequence). CDR3 length: 14 residues. CDR3 sequence: CASSTGTGGYPAFF. CDR3 DNA: TGTGCCAGTAGTACCGGGACAGGGGGCTACCCAGCTTTCTTT.

This clonotype was seen many times. The J gene is TRBJ1-1, the V gene TRBV5-1; D perhaps matches TRBD1 (5 bases). Germline CDR1 SGHRS, CDR2 YFSETQ. Between the trimmed V and J ends, which lost 1 base and 10 bases, there was a span of 11 bases. This CDR3 comprises 12 residues. CDR3 amino acids: CASSLTGPGAFF. As DNA, the CDR3 is TGCGCCAGCAGCTTGACAGGCCCGGGAGCTTTCTTT. Filled out from reference TRBV5-1 and TRBJ1-1, the complete variable domain reads KAGVTQTPRYLIKTRGQQVTLSCSPISGHRSVSWYQQTPGQGLQFLFEYFSETQRNKGNFPGRFSGRQFSNSRSEMNVSTLELGDSALYLCASSLTGPGAFFGQGTRLTVV.

CDR3 loop: CASSNLAGGYNEQFF. DNA of the CDR3: TGCGCCAGCAGTAATCTAGCGGGGGGGTACAATGAGCAGTTCTTC. The chain has TRBV10-2 and TRBJ2-1, with TRBD2 matching 12 bases. The CDR3 sequence is 15 residues long. Germline CDR1 reads WSHSY; CDR2 reads SAAADI. V trimming: 5 bases; J trimming: 4 bases; junction bases outside the gene matches: 3.

This clonotype was counted once. The V call is TRBV5-1, the J call TRBJ2-5; either TRBD1 or TRBD2 may fit D (5 bases each). Germline values: CDR1 SGHRS, CDR2 YFSETQ. The CDR3 runs to 15 residues. The ends were cut back, 0 bases at V and 5 bases at J, with 14 bases in the middle. The chain's CDR3 is CASSLERQGTETQYF. DNA for the CDR3: TGCGCCAGCAGCTTGGAGAGACAAGGGACGGAGACCCAGTACTTC.

This clonotype was detected a few times. This chain joins TRBV5-1 and TRBJ1-2; TRBD1 aligns across 7 bases. Germline CDR1 SGHRS, CDR2 YFSETQ. V shed 2 bases and J 2 bases; nucleotides not matched to a gene: 6. This CDR3 region has 15 residues. As DNA, the CDR3 is TGCGCCAGCAGCTTCACGGACAGGCCGAACTATGGCTACACCTTC. Residues: CASSFTDRPNYGYTF.

The CDR3 nucleotides are TGTGCCAGCAGTTACAAGGGGGGAGAAGCTTTCTTT. Its translation is CASSYKGGEAFF. The rearrangement links TRBV6-6 to TRBJ1-1; D may be TRBD1 (6 bases). V dropped 2 bases and J dropped 8 bases, with 9 bases sitting between them. The CDR3 covers 12 residues. Per germline, CDR1 MNHNY and CDR2 SVGAGI (reference sequence).

This clonotype came up a few times. The rearrangement joins TRBV13 to TRBJ1-3; 8 bases match TRBD1. Per the germline V gene, CDR1 is PRHDT and CDR2 is FYEKMQ (reference sequence). Trimming at V came to 4 bases and at J to 0 bases, leaving 20 bases not matched to a gene. This CDR3 has 21 amino acids. The CDR3 nucleotides read TGTGCCAGCAGCTCCCGAACCCTTCGGGGACAGGAACTATCCTCTGGAAACACCATATATTTT. Translated: CASSSRTLRGQELSSGNTIYF.

The gene calls are TRBV12-3 or TRBV12-4 and TRBJ2-6; 9 positions agree with TRBD1. V lost 6 bases, J lost 2 bases, and 11 bases stayed unmatched. This CDR3 is built from 18 residues. This chain's CDR3 is CASSGQGLSGAGANVLTF. DNA for the CDR3: TGTGCCAGCAGCGGACAGGGGCTCTCGGGGGCTGGGGCCAACGTCCTGACTTTC.

This clonotype showed up just a few times. This sequence joins TRBV4-1 and TRBJ1-1; 7 bases map to TRBD1. The length of the CDR3 is 17 residues. Germline-derived CDR1 and CDR2 are MGHRA and YSYEKL. Trimming removed 1 base from V and 0 bases from J; junction bases left unmatched: 8. The CDR3 loop reads CASSQGGTGVMNTEAFF. DNA of the CDR3: TGCGCCAGCAGCCAAGGTGGTACAGGGGTTATGAACACTGAAGCTTTCTTT.

This clonotype showed up many times. V gene TRBV7-2 combines with J gene TRBJ2-1; 7 bases map to TRBD2. CDR3 size: 14 residues. The germline CDR1 and CDR2 sequences are SGHTA and FQGNSA. V was clipped by 1 base and J by 7 bases; unmatched bases: 4. The CDR3 region has the DNA TGTGCCAGCAGCTTAGTACTAGCGCGGAATGAGCAGTTCTTC. Its protein product is CASSLVLARNEQFF.

The J gene is TRBJ2-3, the V gene TRBV6-5; TRBD2 aligns across 9 bases. V was pared by 0 bases and J by 5 bases, with 9 bases of the junction left unmatched. The CDR3 is 17 amino acids. Looked up from germline, CDR1 is MNHEY and CDR2 is SVGAGI. This chain's CDR3 is CASSYSTRRGGLDTQYF. Written as DNA, the CDR3 is TGTGCCAGCAGTTACTCGACCAGGCGGGGGGGATTAGATACGCAGTATTTT.

A few counts support this clonotype. The CDR3 sequence: CAISEIGGAIEQYF. CDR3 coding DNA: TGTGCCATCAGTGAGATAGGAGGGGCCATCGAGCAGTACTTC. The chain is built from TRBV10-3 and TRBJ2-7, with a weak D call TRBD2 (6 bases). The V end lost 2 bases, the J end lost 6 bases, and 14 bases lay between the germline ends. CDR1 ENHRY and CDR2 SYGVKD come from the germline V gene. CDR3 length equals 14 residues.

A few counts support this clonotype. Here the CDR3 reads CASSPQERNEQFF. The CDR3, as DNA: TGTGCCAGCTCACCCCAGGAGAGGAATGAGCAGTTCTTC. The chain employs TRBV18 and TRBJ2-1; the D is unclear. Trimming removed 3 bases from V and 7 bases from J, with 10 bases in between. Per the germline V gene, CDR1 is KGHSH and CDR2 is LQKENI. There are 13 residues in the CDR3.

This clonotype appeared a few times. This chain joins TRBV12-5 and TRBJ1-1; 7 bases line up with TRBD1. Germline CDR1 and CDR2: LGHNT and FRNRAP. The CDR3 has 14 amino acids. The J segment lost 5 bases and the V segment lost 5 bases, leaving 8 bases of the junction unmatched. The CDR3 is CASGKTDRLTEAFF. The CDR3 nucleotides are TGTGCTAGTGGTAAAACGGACAGGTTGACTGAAGCTTTCTTT.